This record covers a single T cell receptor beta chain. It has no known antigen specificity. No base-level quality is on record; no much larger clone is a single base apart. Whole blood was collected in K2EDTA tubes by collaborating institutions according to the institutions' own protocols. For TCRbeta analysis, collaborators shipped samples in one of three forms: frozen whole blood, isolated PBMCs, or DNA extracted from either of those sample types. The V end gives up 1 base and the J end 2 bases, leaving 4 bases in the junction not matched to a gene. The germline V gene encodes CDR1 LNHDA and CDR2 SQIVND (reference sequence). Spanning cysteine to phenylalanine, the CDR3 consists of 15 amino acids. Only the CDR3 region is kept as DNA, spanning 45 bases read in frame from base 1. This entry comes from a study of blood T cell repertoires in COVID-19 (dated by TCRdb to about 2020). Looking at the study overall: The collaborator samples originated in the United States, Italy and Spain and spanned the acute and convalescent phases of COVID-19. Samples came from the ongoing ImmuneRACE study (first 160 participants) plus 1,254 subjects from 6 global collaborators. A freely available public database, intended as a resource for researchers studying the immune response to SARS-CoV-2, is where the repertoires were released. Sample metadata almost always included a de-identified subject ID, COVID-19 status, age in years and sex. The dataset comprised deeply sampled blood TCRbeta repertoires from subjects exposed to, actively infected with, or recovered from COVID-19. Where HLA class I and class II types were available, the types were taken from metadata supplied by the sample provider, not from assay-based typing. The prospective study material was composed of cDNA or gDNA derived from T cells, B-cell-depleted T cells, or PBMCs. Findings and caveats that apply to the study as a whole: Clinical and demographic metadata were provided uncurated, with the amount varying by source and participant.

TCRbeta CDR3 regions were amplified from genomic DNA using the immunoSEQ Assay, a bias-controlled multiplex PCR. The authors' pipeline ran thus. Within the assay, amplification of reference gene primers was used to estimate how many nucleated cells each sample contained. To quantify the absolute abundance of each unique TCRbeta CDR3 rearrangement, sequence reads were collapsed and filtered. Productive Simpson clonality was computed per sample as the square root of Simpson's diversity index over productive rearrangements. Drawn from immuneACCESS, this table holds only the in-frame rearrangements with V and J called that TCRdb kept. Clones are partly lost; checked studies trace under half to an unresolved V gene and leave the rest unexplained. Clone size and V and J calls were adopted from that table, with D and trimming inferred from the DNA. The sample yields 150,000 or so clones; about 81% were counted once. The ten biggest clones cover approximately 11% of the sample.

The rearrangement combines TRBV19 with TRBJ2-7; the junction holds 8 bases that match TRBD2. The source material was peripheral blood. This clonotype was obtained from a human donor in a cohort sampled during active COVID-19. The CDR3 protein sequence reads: CASSIGNSGTYEQYF. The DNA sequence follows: TGTGCCAGTAGTATAGGTAATAGCGGGACCTACGAGCAGTACTTC.